This T cell receptor beta chain was recovered during a study of blood T cell repertoires in COVID-19 (TCRdb year 2020). Some background on the complete study: Samples from collaborators originated in the United States, Italy and Spain and spanned both the acute and convalescent phases of COVID-19. The prospective study material was composed of cDNA or gDNA derived from T cells, B-cell-depleted T cells, or PBMCs. Where available, HLA class I and class II types were obtained from metadata supplied by the sample provider rather than from assay-based typing. The dataset comprised deeply sampled blood TCRbeta repertoires from subjects exposed to, actively infected with, or recovered from COVID-19. The sample metadata nearly always contained a de-identified subject ID, COVID-19 status, age in years and sex. A freely available public database, intended as a resource for researchers studying the immune response to SARS-CoV-2, is where the repertoires were released. The samples were drawn from the first 160 participants of the ongoing ImmuneRACE study and from roughly 1,300 subjects provided by 6 global collaborators.

Points on this clone: Its antigen remains unidentified. One base away there is no much larger clone; base qualities are not given.

TCRbeta CDR3 regions were amplified from genomic DNA by means of the immunoSEQ Assay, a bias-controlled multiplex PCR. The published analysis was carried out like this. The number of nucleated cells in each sample was estimated from the amplification of reference gene primers within the assay. To quantify the absolute abundance of each unique TCRbeta CDR3 rearrangement, sequence reads were collapsed and filtered. Productive Simpson clonality was computed per sample as the square root of Simpson's diversity index over productive rearrangements. The source is immuneACCESS, and TCRdb retained only in-frame sequences with V and J called. Part of the clones is not carried over; for the studies checked, unresolved V genes explain less than half of this, and the remainder is unexplained. That table gives V, J and clone size, and the DNA gave D and trimming. In all, the sample holds about 140,000 clones, and around 86% of those were seen once. The top ten clones comprise around 5% of the sample.

Each collaborating institution followed its own protocols to collect whole blood in K2EDTA tubes. For TCRbeta analysis, collaborators shipped samples as frozen whole blood, isolated PBMCs, or DNA extracted from either of those sample types. General findings and caveats noted by the study authors: The quantity of clinical and demographic metadata differed by source and by participant and was supplied without curation.

The sequence came from a human donor in a cohort sampled during active COVID-19. The sequencing input was peripheral blood.

The CDR3 protein: CASSTHSGTSGGDTQYF. The sequence in DNA is TGTGCCAGCAGCACTCACTCCGGGACTAGCGGGGGAGATACGCAGTATTTT. The chain links TRBV9 with TRBJ2-3; 14 bases in between match TRBD2. Trimming removed 4 bases from V and 5 bases from J; the gene matches leave 9 bases unexplained. From a lookup of the germline V gene, CDR1 and CDR2 are SGDLS and YYNGEE. From the cysteine up to the phenylalanine, the CDR3 has a length of 17 residues. Only CDR3 DNA is held: 51 bases, read in frame from base 1.